Included here is one T cell receptor beta chain sequence, with context. Patients in Seattle were enrolled during active infection, then followed longitudinally. The data belong to a study of blood T cell repertoires in COVID-19. Trimming shortened V by 0 bases and J by 2 bases, and 12 bases separated the two germline ends. The length of the CDR3 is 15 residues. The V gene's germline CDR1 is SGHRS and CDR2 YFSETQ. Under the authors' procedure: Estimates of nucleated cell counts were drawn from the amplification of reference gene primers. The protocol was immunoSEQ multiplex PCR, while the TCRdb copy is restricted to in-frame clones and leaves out a portion. That table furnishes V, J and clone size, whereas the DNA furnished D and trimming. The table shows more than 200,000 clones, with around 84% occurring only once.

The chain couples TRBV5-1 to TRBJ2-7; D remains ambiguous. Sequencing input: peripheral blood. The TCR originated in a woman aged 60 to 75 with COVID-19, enrolled during active disease. The CDR3 region is CASSLGVGVTYEQYF. In nucleotides, the CDR3 is TGCGCCAGCAGCTTGGGAGTCGGTGTAACCTACGAGCAGTACTTC.